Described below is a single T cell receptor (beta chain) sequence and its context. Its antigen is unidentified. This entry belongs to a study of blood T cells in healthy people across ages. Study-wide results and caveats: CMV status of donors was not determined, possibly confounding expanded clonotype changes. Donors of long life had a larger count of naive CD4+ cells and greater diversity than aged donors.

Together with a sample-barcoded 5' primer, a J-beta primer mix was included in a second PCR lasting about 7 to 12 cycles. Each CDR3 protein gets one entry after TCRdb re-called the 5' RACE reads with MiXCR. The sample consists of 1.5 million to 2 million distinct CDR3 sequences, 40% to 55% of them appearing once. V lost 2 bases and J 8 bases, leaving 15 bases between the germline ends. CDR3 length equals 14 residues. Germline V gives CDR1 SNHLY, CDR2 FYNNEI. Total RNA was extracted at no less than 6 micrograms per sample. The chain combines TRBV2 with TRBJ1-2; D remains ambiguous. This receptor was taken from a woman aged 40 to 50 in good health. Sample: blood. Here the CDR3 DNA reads TGTGCCAGCAGTGAAAGGACCTCCTTGGGAGGCTACACCTTC. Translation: CASSERTSLGGYTF.